This T cell receptor (beta chain) was sequenced for a study of CD8 T cells in Susac syndrome. Reverse transcription of about 0.45 to 1 ug RNA was performed with random hexamers. TCRdb fed the immunoSEQ multiplex PCR reads into MiXCR, producing one record per CDR3 protein. The sample holds fewer than 350,000 distinct CDR3 sequences; roughly 85% are singletons and the top ten take approximately 0.2%. CDR3 length: 14 amino acids. V was cut by 7 bases and J by 4 bases, with 17 bases left in between. The germline gives CDR1 SGHDT, CDR2 YYEEEE. Sequenced sample: CD8+ T cells from PBMCs. The source of this sequence is a human donor with multiple sclerosis. This rearrangement joins TRBV5-6 to TRBJ1-1, with a weak D call TRBD1 (6 bases). The CDR3 DNA is TGTGCCAGCTGGCTGGGGGGCGGGATCACTGAAGCTTTCTTT. As protein: CASWLGGGITEAFF.